The 6 T cell receptor beta chains listed next were all sequenced from one sample in a study of identifying expanded T cells in peripheral blood (dated by TCRdb to between 2018 and 2021). The library was made by the immunoSEQ multiplex PCR assay. The source is immuneACCESS, and TCRdb retained only in-frame sequences with V and J called. Part of the clones is not carried over; for the studies checked, unresolved V genes explain less than half of this, and the remainder is unexplained. The sample table shows about 100,000 clones, and around 90% are seen once. Together, the top ten hold 17% of the sample. The sample taken for sequencing was blood. These TCRs come from a person aged 18-70 years in good health.

V gene TRBV29-1 combines with J gene TRBJ2-3; no definite D call. This CDR3 is 10 amino acids long. V shed 5 bases and J shed 3 bases, with 3 bases lying between them. The germline V gene encodes CDR1 SQVTM and CDR2 ANQGSEA. Here the CDR3 reads CSVLTDTQYF. The DNA for the CDR3 is TGCAGCGTTCTAACAGATACGCAGTATTTT.

The CDR3 region has the DNA TGTGCCAGCAGCTTAGCAGCGACCACCGGGGAGCTGTTTTTT. Residues: CASSLAATTGELFF. The chain couples TRBV11-2 to TRBJ2-2; D is unresolved. CDR1 is SGHAT, CDR2 FQNNGV, per germline. The ends were cut back, 1 base at V and 4 bases at J, with 7 bases in the middle. The CDR3 is 14 residues long. Using reference TRBV11-2 and TRBJ2-2 for the parts outside the CDR3, the full variable domain is EAGVAQSPRYKIIEKRQSVAFWCNPISGHATLYWYQQILGQGPKLLIQFQNNGVVDDSQLPKDRFSAERLKGVDSTLKIQPAKLEDSAVYLCASSLAATTGELFFGEGSRLTVL.

The genes are TRBV4-3 and TRBJ1-2, with D perhaps matching TRBD1 (5 bases). Trimming left V 0 bases short and J 9 bases short, with 14 bases between. Germline V gene lookup returns CDR1 LGHNA and CDR2 YSLEER. CDR3 length: 14 amino acids. The CDR3 is CASSQETGFYSYTF. In nucleotides, the CDR3 is TGCGCCAGCAGCCAAGAAACAGGTTTCTACAGCTACACCTTC.

This chain uses TRBV27 with TRBJ2-1; 11 bases map to TRBD2. There are 18 residues in the CDR3. Germline V CDR1 and CDR2: MNHEY, SMNVEV (reference sequence). With V trimmed by 3 bases and J by 7 bases, 14 bases remained unmatched. In nucleotides, the CDR3 is TGTGCCAGCAGTTTTAGTGTAGTTGGTAGCGGGGGGGCAAATGAGCAGTTCTTC. It translates to CASSFSVVGSGGANEQFF.

The chain links TRBV15 to TRBJ2-5; 7 nucleotides align to TRBD2. The CDR3 extends over 13 amino acids. The germline CDR1 and CDR2 sequences are LNHNV and YYDKDF (reference sequence). Germline trimming cut 7 bases from V and 2 bases from J; bases unmatched to any gene: 4. Here the CDR3 reads CATKSGIQETQYF. In nucleotides, the CDR3 is TGTGCCACCAAAAGCGGGATACAAGAGACCCAGTACTTC.

The chain has TRBV25-1 and TRBJ2-7; TRBD1 matches 8 bases. CDR1 and CDR2 (germline): MGHDK, SYGVNS. The J segment lost 4 bases and the V segment lost 9 bases, leaving 8 bases of the junction unmatched. The CDR3 has 13 residues. Written as DNA, the CDR3 is TGTGCCAGTAAACAGGGGGATTTTTACGAGCAGTACTTC. The encoded protein is CASKQGDFYEQYF.